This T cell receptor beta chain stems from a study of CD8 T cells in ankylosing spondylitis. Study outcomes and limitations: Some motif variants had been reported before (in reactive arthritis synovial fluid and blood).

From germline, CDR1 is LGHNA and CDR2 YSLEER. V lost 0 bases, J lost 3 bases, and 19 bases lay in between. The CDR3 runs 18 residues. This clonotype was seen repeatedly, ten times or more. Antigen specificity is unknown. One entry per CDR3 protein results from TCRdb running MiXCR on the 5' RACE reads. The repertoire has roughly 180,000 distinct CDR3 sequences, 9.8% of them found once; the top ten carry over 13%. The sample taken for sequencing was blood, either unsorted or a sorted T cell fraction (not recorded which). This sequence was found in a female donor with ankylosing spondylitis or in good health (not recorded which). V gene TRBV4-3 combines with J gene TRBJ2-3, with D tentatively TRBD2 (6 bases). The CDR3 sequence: CASSQEIPSATGTDTQYF. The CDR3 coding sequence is TGCGCCAGCAGCCAAGAGATCCCTAGCGCAACGGGGACAGATACGCAGTATTTT.